This TCR beta chain emerged from a study of control samples from healthy donors and cancer patients (dated by TCRdb to 2020 to 2022). The library was prepared using the immunoSEQ multiplex PCR assay. TCRdb limited this immuneACCESS table to in-frame rearrangements with V and J called. A share of clones is missing; checked studies link under half to unresolved V genes, and the rest is unexplained. The sample table contains approximately 89,000 clones; only one count was recorded for around nine tenths of them. Around 21% of the sample is taken by the ten largest. Regarding this clone: Its antigen is still unknown. No much larger clone is present one base from it, and per-base qualities are unavailable.

V is clipped by 1 base and J by 6 bases, and the sequence between their germline boundaries is 12 bases long. Counted from cysteine to phenylalanine, this CDR3 has 14 amino acids. The entry retains the CDR3 DNA only, 42 bases that are in frame from base 1. CDR1 and CDR2 (SGHTA, FQGNSA) derive from the germline V gene. This receptor was identified in a man aged 25 to 40 in good health. The chain is made from TRBV7-2 and TRBJ1-1, with TRBD1 perhaps the D gene, on 5 matching bases. Sequenced input: blood. The DNA is TGTGCCAGCAGCTTAGAGATCAGGGAAGCTGAAGCTTTCTTT. The encoded protein is CASSLEIREAEAFF.